This T cell receptor (beta chain) was recovered during a study of shared clonotypes between healthy human individuals. Regarding the study as a whole: Non-shared clonotypes were found to have lower generation probabilities than the clonotypes that were shared by all four of the sorted-subset donors. The study generally estimated greater richness for naive than memory subsets. Sequencing depth was a factor that was expected to affect clonotype sharing among donors.

Regarding this clone: Its antigen remains unidentified.

CDR1 and CDR2 from the germline V gene are SGHTA and FQGNSA. The CDR3 is 15 residues long. Trimming cost V 4 bases and J 0 bases, with 10 bases left between them. The assay was immunoSEQ multiplex PCR, and TCRdb's table has in-frame clones only and misses some. This sample carries around 83,000 clones, about 65% of them seen once, and the ten largest clones take roughly half. The genes are TRBV7-2 and TRBJ2-1; D is unresolved. Sequencing used memory CD8+ T cells sorted from blood. Noted subset: CD45RO+ cells pooled with CCR7-negative TemRA cells. This TCR was recovered from a man aged 25 to 40 in good health. CDR3 DNA sequence: TGTGCCAGCAGCTCGTCCACGCCCTCCTACAATGAGCAGTTCTTC. It is translated as CASSSSTPSYNEQFF.